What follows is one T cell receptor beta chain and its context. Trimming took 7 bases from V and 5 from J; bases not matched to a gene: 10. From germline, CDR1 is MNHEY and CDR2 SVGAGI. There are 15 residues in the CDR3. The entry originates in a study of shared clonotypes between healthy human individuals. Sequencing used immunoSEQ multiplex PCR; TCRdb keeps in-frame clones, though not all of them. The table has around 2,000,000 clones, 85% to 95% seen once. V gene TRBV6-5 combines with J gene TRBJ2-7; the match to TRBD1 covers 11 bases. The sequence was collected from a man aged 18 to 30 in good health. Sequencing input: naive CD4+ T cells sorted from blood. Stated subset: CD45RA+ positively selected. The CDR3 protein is CASNTVGQGADEQYF. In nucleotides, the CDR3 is TGTGCCAGCAACACCGTAGGACAGGGGGCAGACGAGCAGTACTTC.